The 24 T cell receptor beta chains below come from one sample, sequenced in a study of cytomegalovirus exposure and HLA in healthy donors. Primers included in the PCR were 60 Vbeta and 13 Jbeta primers. Method: immunoSEQ multiplex PCR; TCRdb's copy keeps in-frame clones and lacks some. Counted here are about 85,000 clones, approximately 80% occurring once; the ten biggest clones make up more than 20%. The sequenced material came from PBMCs. Receptor source: a woman aged 50 to 60 in good health and CMV-seropositive.

This clone was seen only once. The J gene is TRBJ2-6, the V gene TRBV11-2; 7 bases align to TRBD1. The CDR3 has 18 amino acids. Germline assignment: CDR1 SGHAT and CDR2 FQNNGV. The J segment lost 2 bases and the V segment lost 6 bases, leaving 13 bases of the junction unmatched. CDR3 in DNA: TGTGCCAGCAGGGGGCGGACAGGACAATTCACTGGGGCCAACGTCCTGACTTTC. It specifies CASRGRTGQFTGANVLTF.

The chain recombines TRBV2 with TRBJ1-1, with D unresolved. There are 11 residues in the CDR3. The germline V and J ends were trimmed by 7 bases and 2 bases, with 5 bases remaining between them. Germline CDR1 reads SNHLY; CDR2 reads FYNNEI. The CDR3 coding sequence is TGTGCCAGCACCTATAACACTGAAGCTTTCTTT. Its protein is CASTYNTEAFF.

CDR3 sequence (DNA): TGTGCCAGCAGCTCTCCTAGCGGGAGGGCCTTGGATACGCAGTATTTT. The encoded protein is CASSSPSGRALDTQYF. The genes are TRBV7-9 and TRBJ2-3; 12 bases line up with TRBD2. Trimming at V came to 4 bases and at J to 6 bases, leaving 8 bases not matched to a gene. The CDR3 is 16 amino acids. The germline V gene encodes CDR1 SEHNR and CDR2 FQNEAQ (reference sequence).

V and J are TRBV7-8 and TRBJ2-1, with TRBD2 identical over 7 bases. The ends lost 3 bases at V and 6 bases at J; junction bases unmatched: 2. The CDR3 sequence is 13 residues long. The germline V gene encodes CDR1 SGHVS and CDR2 FQNEAQ. The CDR3: CASSFGTINEQFF. Here the CDR3 DNA reads TGTGCCAGCAGCTTTGGGACTATCAATGAGCAGTTCTTC.

The chain combines TRBV5-8 with TRBJ2-1; 13 bases fit TRBD2. The germline V gene has CDR1 SGHTS and CDR2 YDEGEE. V lost 2 bases to trimming and J lost 9 bases; unmatched junction nucleotides: 8. The CDR3 is 16 amino acids. This CDR3 is CASSLRTSGREAEQFF. The CDR3, as DNA: TGTGCCAGCAGCTTACGGACTAGCGGGAGAGAGGCTGAGCAGTTCTTC.

This chain joins TRBV19 and TRBJ1-2; tentative D call: TRBD1 (5 bases). In germline, CDR1 is LNHDA, CDR2 SQIVND (reference sequence). V lost 5 bases and J lost 5, with 15 bases in between. CDR3 length: 14 amino acids. CDR3: CASSHPDRTYGYTF. The CDR3 DNA reads as TGTGCCAGTAGTCATCCCGACCGGACATATGGCTACACCTTC.

The chain employs TRBV7-6 and TRBJ2-1; D gene uncertain. This CDR3 comprises 12 residues. CDR1 and CDR2 (germline): SGHVS, FNYEAQ. V shed 5 bases and J shed 5 bases, with 7 bases lying between them. The CDR3 nucleotides are TGTGCCAGCAGCCCCCAGAACAATGAGCAGTTCTTC. Translation: CASSPQNNEQFF.

As concerns this clone: One end of the junction is discordant with germline, which a read error may explain. The chain recombines TRBV7-9 with TRBJ2-1; 12 bases line up with TRBD2. CDR1 is SEHNR, CDR2 FQNEAQ, per germline (reference sequence). This CDR3 has 16 residues. The DNA for the CDR3 is TGTTCCAGCAGCTTAGAAGGACTAGCGGGGAACAATGAGCAGTTCTTC. Its protein product is CSSSLEGLAGNNEQFF.

The rearrangement uses TRBV13 and TRBJ1-2, with D possibly matching TRBD1 (5 bases). Germline CDR1 is PRHDT and CDR2 is FYEKMQ (reference sequence). This CDR3 contains 15 residues. Trimming pared 5 bases from V and 4 bases from J, leaving 17 bases between. As DNA, the CDR3 is TGTGCCAGCAGCGGACACAGCCTTACGGGCTATGGCTACACCTTC. Translated: CASSGHSLTGYGYTF.

This chain uses TRBV9 with TRBJ2-1; TRBD2 matches at 9 bases. The CDR3 extends over 18 amino acids. The germline V gene encodes CDR1 SGDLS and CDR2 YYNGEE. J was trimmed by 10 bases and V by 0 bases; bases with no gene match: 17. For the CDR3, the DNA is TGTGCCAGCAGCGTAGAAGTTAGCGGGAGACCCGAGAGGACCGAGCAGTTCTTC. This encodes CASSVEVSGRPERTEQFF. The variable domain in full, completed from reference TRBV9 and TRBJ2-1, reads DSGVTQTPKHLITATGQRVTLRCSPRSGDLSVYWYQQSLDQGLQFLIQYYNGEERAKGNILERFSAQQFPDLHSELNLSSLELGDSALYFCASSVEVSGRPERTEQFFGPGTRLTVL.

The chain couples TRBV5-1 to TRBJ2-5; TRBD1 aligns across 7 bases. The J call could be wrong; TRBJ2-7 is a better fit for the DNA end. The CDR3 is 13 amino acids. Germline values: CDR1 SGHRS, CDR2 YFSETQ. In nucleotides, the CDR3 is TGCGCCAGCAGCTTGTCAGGGGGTTACGAGCAGTACTTC. Amino acid sequence: CASSLSGGYEQYF.

A single count supports this clone. The chain has TRBV6-5 and TRBJ1-1; no clear D. The length of the CDR3 is 14 residues. V was trimmed by 2 bases and J by 5 bases, leaving 12 bases between them. CDR1 MNHEY and CDR2 SVGAGI come from the germline V gene. CDR3 loop: CASSYTGRVTEAFF. CDR3 bases: TGTGCCAGCAGTTACACCGGGAGGGTAACTGAAGCTTTCTTT.

The rearrangement links TRBV29-1 to TRBJ1-2; 8 positions match TRBD1. J lost 8 bases, V lost 4 bases, and 9 bases had no gene match. Germline assignment: CDR1 SQVTM and CDR2 ANQGSEA. The CDR3 is made up of 13 amino acids. The CDR3 bases are TGCAGCGTTGGGACAGGGCCGTCCGGGGGCTACACCTTC. This encodes CSVGTGPSGGYTF.

The rearrangement uses TRBV10-3 and TRBJ2-7; perhaps TRBD1 as D (5 bases). V dropped 6 bases and J dropped 5 bases, with 14 bases sitting between them. CDR3 length equals 13 residues. CDR1 and CDR2 from the germline V gene are ENHRY and SYGVKD. The CDR3 here is CAIRMTVSHEQYF. CDR3 DNA sequence: TGTGCCATCAGGATGACAGTTTCCCACGAGCAGTACTTC.

The chain uses TRBV2 and TRBJ1-1; D gene unclear. Trimming pared 5 bases from V and 0 bases from J, leaving 7 bases between. Germline-derived CDR1 and CDR2 are SNHLY and FYNNEI. The CDR3 sequence is 13 residues long. CDR3 protein: CASSPDMNTEAFF. The CDR3, as DNA: TGTGCCAGCAGTCCAGACATGAACACTGAAGCTTTCTTT.

The chain carries TRBV6-5 and TRBJ1-1; 10 bases map to TRBD1. Germline-derived CDR1 and CDR2 are MNHEY and SVGAGI. This CDR3 region has 14 residues. V shed 0 bases and J 6 bases; nucleotides not matched to a gene: 1. This CDR3 is CASSYSGQGSEAFF. The CDR3 DNA is TGTGCCAGCAGTTACTCGGGACAGGGGTCTGAAGCTTTCTTT.

This chain connects TRBV9 to TRBJ1-4, with TRBD1 matching 7 bases. The CDR3 has 15 residues. V shed 4 bases and J 8 bases; nucleotides not matched to a gene: 11. Germline CDR1 reads SGDLS; CDR2 reads YYNGEE. The CDR3 loop reads CASSSRRGQEEKLFF. The CDR3 nucleotides are TGTGCCAGCAGCTCCCGGAGGGGGCAGGAAGAAAAACTGTTTTTT.

For this clone: The same CDR3 also results from other DNA sequences found in this sample. The V call is TRBV28, the J call TRBJ1-2, with 7 bases identical to TRBD1. This CDR3 has 15 residues. The J segment lost 0 bases and the V segment lost 9 bases, leaving 10 bases of the junction unmatched. Germline V gene data show CDR1 as MDHEN and CDR2 as SYDVKM. Here the CDR3 DNA reads TGTGCCAGTAGTCCCGGACAGGCCCCTAACTATGGCTACACCTTC. Translation gives CASSPGQAPNYGYTF.

V is TRBV2 and J is TRBJ2-7; 8 bases agree with TRBD2. The V gene's germline CDR1 is SNHLY and CDR2 FYNNEI. J was trimmed by 4 bases and V by 1 base; bases with no gene match: 3. The CDR3 covers 14 residues. The CDR3 DNA follows: TGTGCCAGCAGTGAAGTGGCGGGAGGTTACGAGCAGTACGTC. It is translated as CASSEVAGGYEQYV.

This clone has only one observation. This chain joins TRBV30 and TRBJ2-2; 8 nucleotides match TRBD1. V shed 3 bases, J shed 4 bases, and the junction held 1 base outside the gene matches. The CDR3 contains 13 residues. CDR1 and CDR2 from the germline V gene are GTSNPN and SVGIG (reference sequence). The CDR3 here is CAWSQGATGELFF. The CDR3 DNA follows: TGTGCCTGGAGCCAGGGGGCCACCGGGGAGCTGTTTTTT.

The chain employs TRBV5-1 and TRBJ2-3; 12 bases match TRBD2. V lost 4 bases, J lost 0 bases, and 9 bases stayed unmatched. This CDR3 is built from 18 residues. Germline loops: CDR1 SGHRS, CDR2 YFSETQ. CDR3 amino acids: CASSRWTSGTTSTDTQYF. The DNA of the CDR3 is TGCGCCAGCAGCCGCTGGACTAGCGGGACCACTAGCACAGATACGCAGTATTTT.

The table lists this clone with a few counts. The chain recombines TRBV6-1 with TRBJ1-1; D is unresolved. Trimming shortened V by 4 bases and J by 6 bases, and 12 bases separated the two germline ends. CDR1 is MNHNS, CDR2 SASEGT, per germline. This CDR3 is built from 13 residues. CDR3 sequence reads: CASSVARQAEAFF. The CDR3 nucleotides read TGTGCCAGCAGTGTAGCCCGGCAGGCTGAAGCTTTCTTT.

The J gene is TRBJ2-3, the V gene TRBV10-3, with 11 bases lining up with TRBD2. The V gene's germline CDR1 is ENHRY and CDR2 SYGVKD. The CDR3 sequence is 16 residues long. Trimming removed 5 bases from V and 4 bases from J; junction bases left unmatched: 8. The CDR3, as DNA: TGTGCCATCAGTACTAGCGGGGGCTCCGGTGCAGATACGCAGTATTTT. Translation: CAISTSGGSGADTQYF.

The CDR3 DNA reads TGTGCCTGGAGGGACCAGGGAAATCAGCCCCAGCATTTT. It translates to CAWRDQGNQPQHF. The gene calls are TRBV30 and TRBJ1-5, with a weak D call TRBD1 (5 bases). Trimming shortened V by 3 bases and J by 4 bases, and 10 bases separated the two germline ends. Germline V gene sequence: CDR1 GTSNPN, CDR2 SVGIG (reference sequence). CDR3 length: 13 amino acids.